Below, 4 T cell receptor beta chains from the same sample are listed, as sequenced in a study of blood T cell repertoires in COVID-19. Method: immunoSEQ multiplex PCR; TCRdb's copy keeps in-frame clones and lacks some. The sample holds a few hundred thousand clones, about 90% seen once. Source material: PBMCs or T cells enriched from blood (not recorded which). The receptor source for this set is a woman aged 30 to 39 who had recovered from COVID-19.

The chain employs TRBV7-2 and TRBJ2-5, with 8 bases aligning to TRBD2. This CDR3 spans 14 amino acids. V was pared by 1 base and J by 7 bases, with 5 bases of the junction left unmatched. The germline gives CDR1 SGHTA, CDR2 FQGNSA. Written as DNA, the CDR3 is TGTGCCAGCAGCTTAGGGACTAGCTCTTTGACCCAGTACTTC. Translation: CASSLGTSSLTQYF.

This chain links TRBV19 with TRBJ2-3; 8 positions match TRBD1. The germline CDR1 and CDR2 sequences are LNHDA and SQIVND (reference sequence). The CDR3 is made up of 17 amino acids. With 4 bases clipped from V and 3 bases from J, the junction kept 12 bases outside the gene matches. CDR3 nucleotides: TGTGCCAGTAGTACCCAACTTCCAGGGGGCAGAACAGATACGCAGTATTTT. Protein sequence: CASSTQLPGGRTDTQYF.

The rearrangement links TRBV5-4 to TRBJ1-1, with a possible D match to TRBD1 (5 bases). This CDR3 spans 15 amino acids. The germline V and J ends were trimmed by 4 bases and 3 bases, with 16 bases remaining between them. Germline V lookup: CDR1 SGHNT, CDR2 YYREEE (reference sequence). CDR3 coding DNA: TGTGCCAGCAGCCCCGGGGCGGGGAGGGACACTGAAGCTTTCTTT. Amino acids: CASSPGAGRDTEAFF.

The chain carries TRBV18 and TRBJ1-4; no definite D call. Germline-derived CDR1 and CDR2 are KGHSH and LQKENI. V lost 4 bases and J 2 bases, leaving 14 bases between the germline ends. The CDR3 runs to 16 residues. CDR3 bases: TGTGCCAGCTCACTGACACCTTCCATGACTAATGAAAAACTGTTTTTT. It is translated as CASSLTPSMTNEKLFF.